This T cell receptor (beta chain) was recovered during a study of immune heterogeneity within non-small cell lung tumors. Study-level background: Tumors were classified as 4 squamous cell carcinomas, 10 to 11 non-squamous carcinomas and 1 not otherwise specified. Study findings and constraints: Local T-cell clonality and local tumor mutational burden correlated moderately but significantly (R around 0.3).

This clonotype is labeled medium-sized. The antigen is undetermined. TCR beta CDR3 was amplified by multiplex PCR using 32 V and 13 J primers. From the multiplex PCR reads, TCRdb called clonotypes with MiXCR, one entry per CDR3 protein. Of 5,000 to 6,000 distinct CDR3 sequences in the sample, roughly 23% were seen once. As template, the study used bulk tumor genomic DNA at 550 to 650 ng per sample. While surgery was under way, several biopsies spaced far apart were taken per primary tumor. Patients underwent curative surgery for untreated, newly diagnosed non-small cell lung cancer. Sequencing was performed on lung tumor tissue. This clonotype was obtained from a woman aged 55 to 70 with non-small cell lung cancer.

The CDR3 DNA reads TGCGCCAGCAGCAGGACAGGGGGTCCTGGCTACGAGCAGTACTTC. It yields the protein CASSRTGGPGYEQYF. The V gene is TRBV5-1, the J gene TRBJ2-7; 10 bases align to TRBD1. Trimming removed 4 bases from V and 3 bases from J; junction bases left unmatched: 7. The CDR3 covers 15 residues. CDR1 is SGHRS, CDR2 YFSETQ, per germline.